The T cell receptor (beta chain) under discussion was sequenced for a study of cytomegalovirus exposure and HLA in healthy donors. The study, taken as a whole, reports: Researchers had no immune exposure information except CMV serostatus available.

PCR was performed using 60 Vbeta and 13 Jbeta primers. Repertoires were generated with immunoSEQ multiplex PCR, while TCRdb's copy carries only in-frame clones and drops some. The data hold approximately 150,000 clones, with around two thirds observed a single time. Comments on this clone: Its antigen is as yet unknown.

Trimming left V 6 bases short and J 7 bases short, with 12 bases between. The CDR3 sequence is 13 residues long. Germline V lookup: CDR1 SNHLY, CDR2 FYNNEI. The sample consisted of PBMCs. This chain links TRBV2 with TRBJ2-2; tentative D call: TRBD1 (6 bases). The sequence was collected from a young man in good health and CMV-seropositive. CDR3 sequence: CASSTTGSGELFF. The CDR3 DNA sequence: TGTGCCAGCAGCACTACAGGGAGCGGGGAGCTGTTTTTT.